A few counts support the clone carrying this TCR beta chain. The sample comes from a study of blood T cells in healthy people across ages. This CDR3 has 14 amino acids. Per germline, CDR1 DFQATT and CDR2 SNEGSKA (reference sequence). The V gene lost 4 bases and the J gene lost 7 bases, with 18 bases spanning the gap. A sample-barcoded 5' primer and a J-beta primer mix were used in a second PCR of about 7 to 12 cycles. TCRdb re-analysed the 5' RACE reads in MiXCR, keeping a single row per CDR3 protein. The data contain approximately 900,000 distinct CDR3 sequences, about 44% of them singletons. The TCR originated in a man aged 25 to 40 in good health. The specimen sequenced was blood. V usage is TRBV20-1 and J usage is TRBJ2-3, with D unclear. The CDR3 sequence is CSATVENGRNTQYF. Here the CDR3 DNA reads TGCAGTGCTACCGTCGAAAATGGTAGAAATACGCAGTATTTT.